The entry below describes one TCR beta chain. This clonotype has ten or more counts. Its antigen is still unknown. No qualities accompany the bases; no much larger clone lies one base away. This sample was taken from a study of CD8+CD57+ T cells in acquired aplastic anemia listed by TCRdb under 2018. In the study overall: DNA extracted from sorted CD4+ and CD8+ cells had a mean of around 3.3 ug, with a range of roughly 0.18 to 27.4 ug. A CD8+CD57+ expansion meant a frequency higher than the mean frequency seen in healthy subjects.

The patients picked for sequencing were ones in whom flow cytometry had shown an expansion of CD8+CD57+ cells. Every patient had severe acquired aplastic anemia, diagnosed using the International Study of Aplastic Anemia and Agranulocytosis and Camitta criteria. At the time blood was sampled, none of the patients had received any therapy. The study deep-sequenced TCR repertoires of sorted CD4+ and CD8+ blood T cells from severe aplastic anemia patients and healthy subjects. In the USA, patient enrollment took place under clinicaltrials.gov protocols 00001620, 01623167, 00001397, 00071045, 00081523 and 00961064. Ficoll-Paque density gradient centrifugation was used to isolate peripheral blood mononuclear cells. Before DNA extraction, CD4+ and CD8+ T cells were sorted with FACS or magnetic beads. V and J are truncated by 6 bases and 3 bases respectively, leaving an intervening sequence of 9 bases. The CDR3 numbers 12 residues from cysteine through phenylalanine. Only the CDR3 region is kept as DNA, spanning 36 bases read in frame from base 1.

Profiling of TCR beta VDJ combinations and CDR3 sequences used genomic DNA as the template. An Illumina HiSeq 2000 was used for TCR repertoire sequencing. Per the authors' processing: Repertoire assessment relied on Simpson's diversity index, CDR3 size and DJ length profiles, and TRBV/TRBJ rearrangement plots. The most abundant DNA sequence in the deep sequencing data was taken as the immunodominant clone. CDR3 amino acid sequences were screened for sharing across subjects and were compared with published repertoires and the VDJdb database. TCRdb trimmed public reads at Q25 via fastp, called clones via MiXCR and kept in-frame beta chains. One record per CDR3 amino acid sequence lists the most common genes and DNA. TCRdb, not the original authors, processed these V and J calls. This sample has more than 250,000 distinct CDR3 sequences in its table, and around 82% of those were observed once. About 41% of the sample belongs to the ten largest clones.

Here is what the overall study found, with its caveats: Around 31 CD8+ CDR3 sequences were shared between patients and controls but appeared highly expressed in patients and within their immunodominant clones. No significant difference in CD8+ Simpson's diversity was found between patients and healthy controls (P=0.060).

The chain is assembled from TRBV12-3 or TRBV12-4 and TRBJ2-7, with the D gene call left open. The sequence was obtained from a human donor with aplastic anemia. Sequencing input: sorted CD4+, CD8+, or CD8+CD57+ T cells (not recorded which) from PBMCs. Here the CDR3 is given as CASSRGHYEQYF. Read as DNA, the sequence is TGTGCCAGCAGCCGCGGCCACTACGAGCAGTACTTC.